One sample yielded the 32 T cell receptor beta chains listed below, sequenced in a study of blood T cell repertoires in COVID-19. Sequenced by immunoSEQ multiplex PCR; TCRdb stores in-frame clones only, minus some. The data show some 250,000 clones, around 87% seen once. Sequences were obtained from peripheral blood. The receptors originated from a woman aged 55-69 years with COVID-19, enrolled during active disease.

V is TRBV5-1 and J is TRBJ2-6, with D possibly matching TRBD1 (5 bases). Trimming shortened V by 3 bases and J by 0 bases, and 13 bases separated the two germline ends. Germline CDR1 SGHRS, CDR2 YFSETQ. The CDR3 extends over 17 amino acids. CDR3 loop: CASSSLGVYSGANVLTF. In DNA form, the CDR3 reads TGCGCCAGCAGCTCTTTAGGGGTGTACTCTGGGGCCAACGTCCTGACTTTC. The variable domain in full, with the rest retrieved from reference TRBV5-1 and TRBJ2-6, is KAGVTQTPRYLIKTRGQQVTLSCSPISGHRSVSWYQQTPGQGLQFLFEYFSETQRNKGNFPGRFSGRQFSNSRSEMNVSTLELGDSALYLCASSSLGVYSGANVLTFGAGSRLTVL.

V and J are TRBV7-6 and TRBJ2-5, with a possible D match to TRBD2 (5 bases). Germline assignment: CDR1 SGHVS and CDR2 FNYEAQ. With 0 bases removed from V and 4 bases from J, the gap between germline ends came to 12 bases. The CDR3 is made up of 15 amino acids. The CDR3 sequence: CASSLAGELVETQYF. Written as DNA, the CDR3 is TGTGCCAGCAGCTTAGCCGGGGAGCTTGTAGAGACCCAGTACTTC.

V usage is TRBV7-2 and J usage is TRBJ2-3; 13 positions agree with TRBD2. This CDR3 comprises 16 residues. Germline trimming cut 2 bases from V and 5 bases from J; bases unmatched to any gene: 4. Germline loops: CDR1 SGHTA, CDR2 FQGNSA. CDR3 in amino acids: CASSLKLAGGRDTQYF. CDR3 nucleotide sequence: TGTGCCAGCAGCTTAAAACTAGCGGGAGGGAGAGATACGCAGTATTTT. The full variable domain, completed using reference TRBV7-2 and TRBJ2-3, is GAGVSQSPSNKVTEKGKDVELRCDPISGHTALYWYRQSLGQGLEFLIYFQGNSAPDKSGLPSDRFSAERTGGSVSTLTIQRTQQEDSAVYLCASSLKLAGGRDTQYFGPGTRLTVL.

In its sample, this clone was seen once. The V gene is TRBV5-1, the J gene TRBJ1-2; 7 bases are shared with TRBD1. This CDR3 is built from 15 residues. CDR1 and CDR2 (germline): SGHRS, YFSETQ. V dropped 0 bases and J dropped 2; count of bases not matched to a gene: 4. The CDR3 region has the DNA TGCGCCAGCAGCTTGGGACAGGGAAACAACTATGGCTACACCTTC. This encodes CASSLGQGNNYGYTF.

The chain carries TRBV6-5 and TRBJ1-6, with 7 bases fitting TRBD1. J gave up 8 bases and V 7 bases, and 11 bases lay outside the gene matches. The CDR3 totals 15 residues. CDR1 is MNHEY, CDR2 SVGAGI, per germline. This CDR3 reads CASTRQTGMDSPLHF. CDR3 sequence (DNA): TGTGCCAGCACCAGACAGACAGGGATGGATTCACCCCTCCACTTT.

This clone was found once. The rearrangement links TRBV13 to TRBJ2-7; TRBD2 might be the D (5 bases). The CDR3 runs 14 residues. Deletions cut 3 bases from V and 3 bases from J, with 12 bases between. Looked up from germline, CDR1 is PRHDT and CDR2 is FYEKMQ (reference sequence). The DNA for the CDR3 is TGTGCCAGCAGCTTGGCTAGCCCCGACTACGAGCAGTACTTC. Encoded protein: CASSLASPDYEQYF.

The rearrangement links TRBV30 to TRBJ1-1; no clear D gene. V shed 2 bases and J shed 0 bases, with 10 bases lying between them. This CDR3 is built from 14 residues. Germline loops: CDR1 GTSNPN, CDR2 SVGIG (reference sequence). CDR3 residues: CAWSPLAMNTEAFF. The CDR3 nucleotides are TGTGCCTGGAGTCCCCTGGCCATGAACACTGAAGCTTTCTTT.

The chain has TRBV18 and TRBJ2-7; 8 bases map to TRBD2. With V trimmed by 3 bases and J by 3 bases, 19 bases remained unmatched. This CDR3 is 19 amino acids long. Germline values: CDR1 KGHSH, CDR2 LQKENI. CDR3 protein: CASSPGIAGLRYSNYEQYF. Here the CDR3 DNA reads TGTGCCAGCTCACCCGGAATAGCGGGACTCAGGTATTCGAACTACGAGCAGTACTTC.

The V and J genes are TRBV11-2 and TRBJ2-7, with D unresolved. There are 13 residues in the CDR3. V lost 1 base and J lost 2, with 6 bases in between. Germline V gene data show CDR1 as SGHAT and CDR2 as FQNNGV. The CDR3 region has the DNA TGTGCCAGCAGCTTAGGAGAAACCTACGAGCAGTACTTC. Its protein is CASSLGETYEQYF.

This clone was counted a single time. The chain carries TRBV19 and TRBJ2-1; 10 nucleotides line up with TRBD2. V was pared by 1 base and J by 7 bases, with 4 bases of the junction left unmatched. The CDR3 is made up of 15 amino acids. The germline gives CDR1 LNHDA, CDR2 SQIVND (reference sequence). The CDR3 loop reads CASSIVGTSVNEQFF. CDR3 DNA sequence: TGTGCCAGTAGTATAGTTGGGACTAGCGTTAATGAGCAGTTCTTC.

The rearrangement joins TRBV28 to TRBJ1-3, with TRBD1 matching 8 bases. Germline values: CDR1 MDHEN, CDR2 SYDVKM. The CDR3 is made up of 18 amino acids. V gave up 10 bases and J gave up 2 bases; unmatched junction bases: 19. The CDR3 DNA reads TGTGCCACCCGGGGAGTGCGGCCAGGGGGCTTGGCTGGAAACACCATATATTTT. Translating gives CATRGVRPGGLAGNTIYF.

This chain uses TRBV24-1 with TRBJ2-7; D is perhaps TRBD2 (5 bases). The CDR3 runs to 14 residues. The V gene's germline CDR1 is KGHDR and CDR2 SFDVKD. The V end lost 6 bases, the J end lost 4 bases, and 15 bases lay between the germline ends. CDR3 sequence: CATSKGVPPYEQYF. CDR3 nucleotides: TGTGCCACCAGTAAGGGAGTGCCGCCTTACGAGCAGTACTTC.

The J gene is TRBJ2-7, the V gene TRBV5-8, with D uncertain. The V end lost 0 bases, the J end lost 2 bases, and 9 bases lay between the germline ends. Germline assignment: CDR1 SGHTS and CDR2 YDEGEE. The CDR3 covers 14 residues. CDR3 in amino acids: CASSLAPTTYEQYF. The CDR3 DNA is TGTGCCAGCAGCTTGGCTCCTACGACCTACGAGCAGTACTTC.

CDR3 protein: CASSSGLAGSISSYEQYF. CDR3 sequence (DNA): TGTGCCAGCAGCTCGGGACTAGCGGGGTCGATAAGCTCCTACGAGCAGTACTTC. The rearrangement uses TRBV5-4 and TRBJ2-7; 13 nucleotides align to TRBD2. The trim removed 3 bases at V and 0 bases at J, leaving 9 bases unmatched. This CDR3 comprises 18 residues. CDR1 is SGHNT, CDR2 YYREEE, per germline (reference sequence).

There are a few counts of this clone. The genes are TRBV28 and TRBJ2-1, with TRBD1 matching 11 bases. This CDR3 is built from 18 residues. The trim removed 6 bases at V and 3 bases at J, leaving 13 bases unmatched. Germline loops: CDR1 MDHEN, CDR2 SYDVKM. CDR3 in amino acids: CASRQPGTGGVVYNEQFF. The CDR3 region has the DNA TGTGCCAGCAGGCAACCCGGGACAGGGGGTGTTGTCTACAATGAGCAGTTCTTC.

The gene calls are TRBV28 and TRBJ1-4; D possibly corresponds to TRBD1 (5 bases). CDR1 MDHEN and CDR2 SYDVKM come from the germline V gene. V lost 6 bases, J lost 7 bases, and 18 bases lay in between. The CDR3 runs 15 residues. The CDR3 is CASSLWVGAGEKLFF. CDR3 nucleotides: TGTGCCAGCAGCCTATGGGTAGGGGCCGGTGAAAAACTGTTTTTT.

This clone has only one observation. This chain links TRBV6-1 with TRBJ2-7; the match to TRBD2 covers 8 bases. This CDR3 spans 14 amino acids. The germline V gene has CDR1 MNHNS and CDR2 SASEGT. V lost 3 bases and J lost 6; bases outside the gene matches: 7. CDR3 protein: CASSEAGGVGEQYF. The CDR3 bases are TGTGCCAGCAGTGAGGCGGGAGGAGTTGGCGAGCAGTACTTC.

This chain connects TRBV5-5 to TRBJ2-7, with D perhaps being TRBD1 or TRBD2 (6 bases each). With 4 bases removed from V and 0 bases from J, the gap between germline ends came to 17 bases. The CDR3 sequence is 16 residues long. Per germline, CDR1 SGHKS and CDR2 YYEKEE (reference sequence). This CDR3 reads CASSLGGAASSYEQYF. DNA for the CDR3: TGTGCCAGCAGCCTGGGGGGCGCAGCGAGCTCCTACGAGCAGTACTTC.

The chain is built from TRBV30 and TRBJ1-2, with 8 bases that match TRBD1. This CDR3 comprises 12 residues. Germline V gene sequence: CDR1 GTSNPN, CDR2 SVGIG (reference sequence). V shed 4 bases, J shed 3 bases, and the junction held 1 base outside the gene matches. The CDR3 here is CAWKDRDYGYTF. CDR3 nucleotide sequence: TGTGCCTGGAAGGACAGGGACTATGGCTACACCTTC.

A few counts support this clone. The V and J genes are TRBV18 and TRBJ1-2; D possibly corresponds to TRBD1 (5 bases). Trimming stripped 3 bases from V and 4 bases from J, with 18 bases between. Germline V CDR1 and CDR2: KGHSH, LQKENI. This CDR3 is 16 amino acids long. CDR3 sequence: CASSPPKSGIGYGYTF. DNA of the CDR3: TGTGCCAGCTCACCCCCTAAATCAGGGATTGGCTATGGCTACACCTTC.

V is TRBV3-1 (or the pseudogene TRBV3-2) and J is TRBJ1-1; unclear D gene. The CDR3 is 13 residues long. The V end lost 4 bases, the J end lost 1 base, and 7 bases lay between the germline ends. Germline CDR1 and CDR2: LGHDT and YNNKEL (reference sequence). The CDR3: CASSRQANTEAFF. The CDR3 DNA follows: TGTGCCAGCAGCCGCCAGGCGAACACTGAAGCTTTCTTT.

This sequence joins TRBV19 and TRBJ1-4; TRBD1 matches at 11 bases. The CDR3 runs 16 residues. Germline loops: CDR1 LNHDA, CDR2 SQIVND (reference sequence). The trim removed 5 bases at V and 7 bases at J, leaving 9 bases unmatched. For the CDR3, the DNA is TGTGCCAGTAGTCGGACAGGGGGCTTCTATGCTGAAAAACTGTTTTTT. Translating it yields CASSRTGGFYAEKLFF.

The chain has TRBV28 and TRBJ2-7; TRBD2 agrees at 11 bases. Losses at the gene ends were 6 bases for V and 3 bases for J; bases not matched to a gene: 7. This CDR3 is 15 amino acids long. Looked up from germline, CDR1 is MDHEN and CDR2 is SYDVKM. This CDR3 reads CASRPLAGGIYEQYF. The CDR3 bases are TGTGCCAGCAGACCTCTAGCGGGAGGAATCTACGAGCAGTACTTC.

The CDR3 loop reads CASTKQGIYGYTF. For the CDR3, the DNA is TGTGCCAGCACCAAGCAGGGAATCTATGGCTACACCTTC. V usage is TRBV6-6 and J usage is TRBJ1-2; D possibly corresponds to TRBD1 (5 bases). V was pared by 7 bases and J by 4 bases, with 13 bases between. The CDR3 totals 13 residues. Germline V gene sequence: CDR1 MNHNY, CDR2 SVGAGI (reference sequence).

Note on this clone: It is unclear where the CDR3 begins or ends on the DNA, so no DNA is shown, and the CDR3 is as TCRdb lists it. The gene calls are TRBV28 and TRBJ1-5; the D call of TRBD1 is as the table states it, not checked on the DNA. The CDR3 spans 18 amino acids, including both terminal residues. Per the germline V gene, CDR1 is MDHEN and CDR2 is SYDVKM. CDR3: CASSSSGTGVWSNQPQHF.

The chain employs TRBV19 and TRBJ1-2; D unresolved. This CDR3 region has 13 residues. With 0 bases removed from V and 4 bases from J, the gap between germline ends came to 6 bases. Germline V gives CDR1 LNHDA, CDR2 SQIVND (reference sequence). As DNA, the CDR3 is TGTGCCAGTAGTATAGATCGGGGCTATGGCTACACCTTC. This sequence encodes CASSIDRGYGYTF. Full variable domain (rest looked up from reference TRBV19 and TRBJ1-2): DGGITQSPKYLFRKEGQNVTLSCEQNLNHDAMYWYRQDPGQGLRLIYYSQIVNDFQKGDIAEGYSVSREKKESFPLTVTSAQKNPTAFYLCASSIDRGYGYTFGSGTRLTVV.

The genes are TRBV5-1 and TRBJ1-1; 7 bases match TRBD1. The CDR3 is made up of 14 amino acids. Germline V gene lookup returns CDR1 SGHRS and CDR2 YFSETQ. The V and J ends lost 3 bases and 0 bases, in that order; junction bases with no gene match: 2. CDR3 amino acids: CASSWDSMNTEAFF. The CDR3 nucleotides are TGCGCCAGCAGCTGGGACAGCATGAACACTGAAGCTTTCTTT.

The rearrangement uses TRBV19 and TRBJ2-6; perhaps TRBD1 as D (5 bases). Per the germline V gene, CDR1 is LNHDA and CDR2 is SQIVND (reference sequence). Trimming stripped 4 bases from V and 1 base from J, with 5 bases between. The CDR3 loop spans 14 amino acids. For the CDR3, the DNA is TGTGCCAGTAGTACAGGGTCTGGGGCCAACGTCCTGACTTTC. Translating it yields CASSTGSGANVLTF. The full variable domain, with the rest looked up from reference TRBV19 and TRBJ2-6, is DGGITQSPKYLFRKEGQNVTLSCEQNLNHDAMYWYRQDPGQGLRLIYYSQIVNDFQKGDIAEGYSVSREKKESFPLTVTSAQKNPTAFYLCASSTGSGANVLTFGAGSRLTVL.

This chain's CDR3 is CAISTGNEKLFF. The CDR3 bases are TGTGCCATCAGTACAGGGAATGAAAAACTGTTTTTT. V and J are TRBV10-3 and TRBJ1-4, with D perhaps matching TRBD1 (6 bases). The length of the CDR3 is 12 residues. Per the germline V gene, CDR1 is ENHRY and CDR2 is SYGVKD. Trimming removed 5 bases from V and 5 bases from J, with 6 bases in between.

The chain carries TRBV5-1 and TRBJ2-1; TRBD2 agrees at 11 bases. V lost 4 bases and J lost 1; bases outside the gene matches: 4. The CDR3 consists of 16 residues. CDR1 SGHRS and CDR2 YFSETQ come from the germline V gene. The CDR3 loop reads CASSLIAGGSYNEQFF. The CDR3 DNA reads TGCGCCAGCAGCCTTATAGCGGGAGGGTCCTACAATGAGCAGTTCTTC.

V usage is TRBV15 and J usage is TRBJ2-6; 7 bases line up with TRBD1. Germline CDR1 and CDR2: LNHNV and YYDKDF (reference sequence). This CDR3 has 17 amino acids. V was pared by 0 bases and J by 1 base, with 3 bases of the junction left unmatched. The CDR3 DNA is TGTGCCACCAGCAGAGATGGACAGGCTTCTGGGGCCAACGTCCTGACTTTC. Protein product: CATSRDGQASGANVLTF.

The chain recombines TRBV4-1 with TRBJ2-1; D may be TRBD2 (6 bases). V lost 0 bases and J 3 bases, leaving 12 bases between the germline ends. CDR1 and CDR2 (germline): MGHRA, YSYEKL. The CDR3 totals 16 residues. CDR3 residues: CASSQDLRLVYNEQFF. The DNA of the CDR3 is TGCGCCAGCAGCCAAGATCTTCGACTAGTCTACAATGAGCAGTTCTTC.